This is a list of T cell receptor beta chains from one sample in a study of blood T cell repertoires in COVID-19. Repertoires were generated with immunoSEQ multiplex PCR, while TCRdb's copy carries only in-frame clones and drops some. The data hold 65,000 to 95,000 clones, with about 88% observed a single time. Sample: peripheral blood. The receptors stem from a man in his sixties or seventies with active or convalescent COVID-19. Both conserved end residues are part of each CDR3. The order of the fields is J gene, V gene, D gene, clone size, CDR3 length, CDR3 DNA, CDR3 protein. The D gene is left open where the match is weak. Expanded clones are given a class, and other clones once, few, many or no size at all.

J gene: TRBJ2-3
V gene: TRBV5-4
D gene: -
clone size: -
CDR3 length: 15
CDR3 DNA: TGTGCCAGCAGCTTGGTCGGCAGGGTCACAGATACGCAGTATTTT
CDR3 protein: CASSLVGRVTDTQYF

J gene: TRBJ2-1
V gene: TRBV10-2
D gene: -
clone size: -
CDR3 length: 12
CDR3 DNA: TGCGCCAGCAGTGCGACTTCCAATGAGCAGTTCTTC
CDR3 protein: CASSATSNEQFF

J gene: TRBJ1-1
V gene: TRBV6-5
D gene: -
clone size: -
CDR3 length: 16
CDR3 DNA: TGTGCCAGCAGTTACTCGAGCTGGCAGGGGAACACTGAAGCTTTCTTT
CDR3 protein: CASSYSSWQGNTEAFF

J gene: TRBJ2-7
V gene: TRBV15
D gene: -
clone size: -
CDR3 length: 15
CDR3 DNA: TGTGCCACCAGTCCCCCGCTTGGCAGGGTCCACGAGCAGTACTTC
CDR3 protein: CATSPPLGRVHEQYF

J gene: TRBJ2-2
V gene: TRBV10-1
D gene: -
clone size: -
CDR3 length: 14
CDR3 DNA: TGCGCCAGCAGTGAGTCGGGAGAGACCGGGGAGCTGTTTTTT
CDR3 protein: CASSESGETGELFF

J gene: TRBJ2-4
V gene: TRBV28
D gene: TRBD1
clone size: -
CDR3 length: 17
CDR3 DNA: TGTGCCAGCAGTGGCAGGGGGCTTGGGTTAGCCAAAAACATTCAGTACTTC
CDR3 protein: CASSGRGLGLAKNIQYF

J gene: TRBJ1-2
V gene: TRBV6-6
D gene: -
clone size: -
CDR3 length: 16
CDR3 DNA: TGTGCCAGCAGTTACATTCTGGACAGTATTAACTATGGCTACACCTTC
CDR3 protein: CASSYILDSINYGYTF

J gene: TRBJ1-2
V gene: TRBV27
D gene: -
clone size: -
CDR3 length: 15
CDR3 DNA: TGTGCCAGCAGTTTTAAGATCAGGGCTAACTATGGCTACACCTTC
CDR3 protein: CASSFKIRANYGYTF

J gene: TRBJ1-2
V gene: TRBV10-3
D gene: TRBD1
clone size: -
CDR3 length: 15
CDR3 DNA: TGTGCCATCAGTGCCCTGACAGGGGTGGGAGGCGGCTACACCTTC
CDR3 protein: CAISALTGVGGGYTF

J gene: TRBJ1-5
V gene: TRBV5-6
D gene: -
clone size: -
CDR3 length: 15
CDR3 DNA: TGTGCCAGCAGCCTTGGACTTGCCTTTAATCAGCCCCAGCATTTT
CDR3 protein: CASSLGLAFNQPQHF

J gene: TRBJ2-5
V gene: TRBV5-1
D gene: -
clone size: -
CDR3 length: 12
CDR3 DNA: TGCGCCAGCAGCTTGAACTCTGAGACCCAGTACTTC
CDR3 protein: CASSLNSETQYF

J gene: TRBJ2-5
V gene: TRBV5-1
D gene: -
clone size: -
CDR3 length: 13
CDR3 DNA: TGCGCCAGCAGCCCGAGGGCTGAAGAGACCCAGTACTTC
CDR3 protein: CASSPRAEETQYF

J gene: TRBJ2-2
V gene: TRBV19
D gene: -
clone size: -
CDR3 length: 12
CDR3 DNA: TGTGCCAGTAGCCTCAACACCGGGGAGCTGTTTTTT
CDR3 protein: CASSLNTGELFF

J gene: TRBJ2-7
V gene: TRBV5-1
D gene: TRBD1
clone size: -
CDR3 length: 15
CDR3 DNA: TGCGCCAGCAGCACGGGACAGGGGAGGTTCCACGAGCAGTACTTC
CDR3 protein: CASSTGQGRFHEQYF

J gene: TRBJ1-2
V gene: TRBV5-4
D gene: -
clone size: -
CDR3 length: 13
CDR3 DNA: TGTGCCAGCAGCACTAACAGGGCCAGTGGCTACACCTTC
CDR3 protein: CASSTNRASGYTF

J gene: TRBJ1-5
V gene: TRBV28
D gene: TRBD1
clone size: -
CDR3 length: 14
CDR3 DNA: TGTGCCAGCAGTTTGACAGGGAGGATCCAGCCCCAGCATTTT
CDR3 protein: CASSLTGRIQPQHF

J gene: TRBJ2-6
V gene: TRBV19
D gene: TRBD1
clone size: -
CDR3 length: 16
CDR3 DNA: TGTGCCAGTAGAGGGACAGGGATGTCTGGGGCCAACGTCCTGACTTTC
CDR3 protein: CASRGTGMSGANVLTF

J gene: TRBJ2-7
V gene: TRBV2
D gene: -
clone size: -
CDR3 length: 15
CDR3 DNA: TGTGCCAGCAGTGAAGCGCGTTCCCTCTCCTACGAGCAGTACTTC
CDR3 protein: CASSEARSLSYEQYF

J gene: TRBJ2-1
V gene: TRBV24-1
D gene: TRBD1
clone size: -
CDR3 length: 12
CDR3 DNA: TGTGCCACCACCCCCGGACAGGGGGCTTGGTTCTTC
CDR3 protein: CATTPGQGAWFF

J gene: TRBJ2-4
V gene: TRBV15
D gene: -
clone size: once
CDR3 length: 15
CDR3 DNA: TGTGCCACCAGCAGAGACAGGGCCAGGGGAAACATTCAGTACTTC
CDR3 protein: CATSRDRARGNIQYF

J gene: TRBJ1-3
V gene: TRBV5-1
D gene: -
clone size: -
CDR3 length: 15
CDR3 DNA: TGCGCCAGCAGCTTATCATCGAGCTCTGGAAACACCATATATTTT
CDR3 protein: CASSLSSSSGNTIYF

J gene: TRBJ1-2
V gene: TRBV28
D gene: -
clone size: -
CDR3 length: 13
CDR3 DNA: TGTGCCAGCAGTTTATTTGGGGCGGGAGGCTACACCTTC
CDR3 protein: CASSLFGAGGYTF

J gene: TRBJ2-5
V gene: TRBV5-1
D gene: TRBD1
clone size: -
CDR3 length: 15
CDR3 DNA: TGCGCCAGCAGCTTAGGGACAGGGTACCAAGAGACCCAGTACTTC
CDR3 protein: CASSLGTGYQETQYF

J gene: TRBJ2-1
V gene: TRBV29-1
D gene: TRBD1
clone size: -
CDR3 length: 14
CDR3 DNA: TGCAGCGTTGAGGGGACAGGGGGCTACAATGAGCAGTTCTTC
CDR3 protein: CSVEGTGGYNEQFF

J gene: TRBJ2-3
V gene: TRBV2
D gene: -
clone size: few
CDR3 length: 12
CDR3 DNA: TGTGCCAGCAGTACAGGGACGGATACGCAGTATTTT
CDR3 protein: CASSTGTDTQYF

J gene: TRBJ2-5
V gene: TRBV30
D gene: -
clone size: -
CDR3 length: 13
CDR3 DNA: TGTGCCTGGAGTTCCGCTAGATGGGAGACCCAGTACTTC
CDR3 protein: CAWSSARWETQYF

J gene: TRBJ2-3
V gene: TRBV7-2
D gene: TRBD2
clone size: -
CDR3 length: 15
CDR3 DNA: TGTGCCAGCAGCCCGACTAGCGGGTATACAGATACGCAGTATTTT
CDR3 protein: CASSPTSGYTDTQYF

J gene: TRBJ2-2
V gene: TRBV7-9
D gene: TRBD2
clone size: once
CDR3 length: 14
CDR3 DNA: TGTGCCAGCAGCTTAGGCGCGGGAGGCGGGGAGCTGTTTTTT
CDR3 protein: CASSLGAGGGELFF

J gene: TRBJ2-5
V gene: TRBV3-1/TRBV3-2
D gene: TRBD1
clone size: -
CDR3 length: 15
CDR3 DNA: TGTGCCAGCAGCCAAGGACAGGGGGTGAGGGAGACCCAGTACTTC
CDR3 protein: CASSQGQGVRETQYF